These 2 T cell receptor beta chains were all obtained from the same sample, sequenced in a study of cytomegalovirus exposure and HLA in healthy donors. Clones were read by immunoSEQ multiplex PCR, and TCRdb kept only the in-frame ones, dropping some. The sample lists 150,000 to 200,000 clones; more than 70% were seen once. The sample consisted of PBMCs. The receptors come from a woman aged 18-29 years in good health and CMV-seronegative.

V and J are TRBV4-1 and TRBJ1-3, with D unclear. The germline V gene encodes CDR1 MGHRA and CDR2 YSYEKL. This CDR3 spans 15 amino acids. Trimming removed 1 base from V and 4 bases from J, with 11 bases in between. The CDR3 nucleotides read TGCGCCAGCAGCCAAGGCCTACAGTGGGGAAACACCATATATTTT. Translation: CASSQGLQWGNTIYF.

This clone was counted between two and nine times. CDR3 protein: CASSHLSQSYTF. CDR3 sequence (DNA): TGTGCCAGCAGCCACCTGTCCCAGTCCTACACCTTC. The chain joins TRBV4-2 to TRBJ1-2; D ambiguous. The CDR3 consists of 12 residues. The V gene lost 3 bases and the J gene lost 10 bases, with 12 bases spanning the gap. In germline, CDR1 is LGHNA, CDR2 YNFKEQ.